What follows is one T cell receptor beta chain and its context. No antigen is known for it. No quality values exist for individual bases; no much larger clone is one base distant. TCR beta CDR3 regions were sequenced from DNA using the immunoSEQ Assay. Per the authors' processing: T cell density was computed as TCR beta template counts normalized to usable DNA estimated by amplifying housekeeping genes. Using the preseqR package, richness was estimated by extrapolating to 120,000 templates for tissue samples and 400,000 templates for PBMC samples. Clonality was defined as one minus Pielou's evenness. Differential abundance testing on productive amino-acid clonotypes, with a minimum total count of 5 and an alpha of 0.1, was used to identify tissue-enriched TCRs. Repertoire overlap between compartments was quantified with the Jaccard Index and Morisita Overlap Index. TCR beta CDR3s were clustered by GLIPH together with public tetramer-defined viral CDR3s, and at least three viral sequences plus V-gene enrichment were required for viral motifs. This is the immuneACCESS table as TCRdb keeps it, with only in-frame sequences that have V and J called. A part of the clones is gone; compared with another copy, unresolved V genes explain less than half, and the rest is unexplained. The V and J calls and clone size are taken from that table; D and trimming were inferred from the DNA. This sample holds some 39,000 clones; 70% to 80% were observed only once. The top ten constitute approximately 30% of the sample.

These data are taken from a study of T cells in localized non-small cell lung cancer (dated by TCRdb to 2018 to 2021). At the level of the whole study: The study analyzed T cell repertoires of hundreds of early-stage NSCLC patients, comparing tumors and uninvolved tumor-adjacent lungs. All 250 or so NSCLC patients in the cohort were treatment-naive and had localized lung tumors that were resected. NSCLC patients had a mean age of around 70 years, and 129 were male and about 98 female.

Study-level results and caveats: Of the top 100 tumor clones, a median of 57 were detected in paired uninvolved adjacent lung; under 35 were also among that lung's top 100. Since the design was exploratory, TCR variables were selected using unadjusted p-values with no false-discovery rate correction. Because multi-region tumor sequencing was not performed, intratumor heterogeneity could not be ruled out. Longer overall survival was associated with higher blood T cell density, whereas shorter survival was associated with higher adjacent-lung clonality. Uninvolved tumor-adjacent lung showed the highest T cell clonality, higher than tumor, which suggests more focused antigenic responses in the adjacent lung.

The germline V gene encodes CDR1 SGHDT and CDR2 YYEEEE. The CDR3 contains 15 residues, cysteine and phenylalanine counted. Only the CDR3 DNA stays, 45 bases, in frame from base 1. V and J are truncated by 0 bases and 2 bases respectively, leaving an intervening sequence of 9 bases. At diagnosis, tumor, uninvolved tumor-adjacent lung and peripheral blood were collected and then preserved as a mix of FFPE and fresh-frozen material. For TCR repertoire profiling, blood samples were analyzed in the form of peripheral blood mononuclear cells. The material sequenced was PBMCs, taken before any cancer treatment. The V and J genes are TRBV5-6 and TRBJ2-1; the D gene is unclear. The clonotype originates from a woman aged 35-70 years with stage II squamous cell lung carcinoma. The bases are TGTGCCAGCAGCTTGGACCAGAGCCCCTACAATGAGCAGTTCTTC. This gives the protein CASSLDQSPYNEQFF.